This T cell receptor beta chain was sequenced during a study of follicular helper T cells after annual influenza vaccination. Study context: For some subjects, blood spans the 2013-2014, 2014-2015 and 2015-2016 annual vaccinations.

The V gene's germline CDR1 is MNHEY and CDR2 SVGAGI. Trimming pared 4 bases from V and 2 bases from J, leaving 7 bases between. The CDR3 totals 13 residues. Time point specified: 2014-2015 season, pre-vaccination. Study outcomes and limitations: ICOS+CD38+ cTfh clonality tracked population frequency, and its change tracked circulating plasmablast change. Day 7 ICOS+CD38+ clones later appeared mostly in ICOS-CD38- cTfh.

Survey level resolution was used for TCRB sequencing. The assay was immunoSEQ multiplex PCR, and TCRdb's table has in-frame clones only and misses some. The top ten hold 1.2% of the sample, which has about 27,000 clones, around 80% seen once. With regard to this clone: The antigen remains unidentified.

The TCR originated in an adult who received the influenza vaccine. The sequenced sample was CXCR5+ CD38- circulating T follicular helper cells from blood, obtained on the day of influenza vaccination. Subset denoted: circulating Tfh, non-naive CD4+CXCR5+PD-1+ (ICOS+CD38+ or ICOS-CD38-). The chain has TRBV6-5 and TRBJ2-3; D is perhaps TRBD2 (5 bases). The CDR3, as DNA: TGTGCCAGCAGTTCGGAGGCCACAGATACGCAGTATTTT. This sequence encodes CASSSEATDTQYF.